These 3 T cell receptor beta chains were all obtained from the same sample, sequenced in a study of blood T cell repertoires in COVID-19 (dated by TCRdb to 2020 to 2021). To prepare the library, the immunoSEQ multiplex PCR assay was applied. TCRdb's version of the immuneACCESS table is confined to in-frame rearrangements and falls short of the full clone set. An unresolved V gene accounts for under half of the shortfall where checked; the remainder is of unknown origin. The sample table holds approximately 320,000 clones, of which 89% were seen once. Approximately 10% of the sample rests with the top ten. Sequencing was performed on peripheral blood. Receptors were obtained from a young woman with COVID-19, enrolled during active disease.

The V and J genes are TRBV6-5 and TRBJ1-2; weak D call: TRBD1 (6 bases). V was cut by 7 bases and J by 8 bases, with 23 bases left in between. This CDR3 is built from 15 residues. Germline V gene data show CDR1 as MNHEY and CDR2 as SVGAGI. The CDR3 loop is CASTPVYGGQKGYTF. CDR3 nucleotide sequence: TGTGCCAGCACCCCGGTCTACGGGGGGCAGAAAGGCTACACCTTC.

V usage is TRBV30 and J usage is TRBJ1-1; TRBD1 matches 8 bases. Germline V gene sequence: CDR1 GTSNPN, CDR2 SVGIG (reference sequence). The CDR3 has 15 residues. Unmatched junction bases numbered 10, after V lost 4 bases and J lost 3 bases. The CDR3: CAWIRTDRVDTEAFF. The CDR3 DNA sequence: TGTGCCTGGATTAGGACGGACAGGGTAGACACTGAAGCTTTCTTT.

The CDR3 is CASSLGQSPYEQYF. The CDR3 DNA follows: TGTGCCAGCAGCCTGGGCCAGTCCCCCTACGAGCAGTACTTC. The V gene is TRBV14, the J gene TRBJ2-7; no reliable D call. Germline V CDR1 and CDR2: SGHDN, FVKESK. V was clipped by 4 bases and J by 2 bases, with 12 bases between them. The CDR3 consists of 14 residues.